The entry that follows covers one T cell receptor (beta chain) sequence. This clone appeared a few times. Its antigen remains unidentified. Base qualities are missing; no much larger clone stands one base away. TCRbeta CDR3 regions were amplified from genomic DNA by means of the immunoSEQ Assay, a bias-controlled multiplex PCR. In the paper's pipeline: Within the assay, amplification of reference gene primers was used to estimate how many nucleated cells each sample contained. To quantify the absolute abundance of each unique TCRbeta CDR3 rearrangement, sequence reads were collapsed and filtered. For each sample, productive Simpson clonality was calculated by taking the square root of Simpson's diversity index across productive rearrangements. TCRdb obtained this table from immuneACCESS and retained in-frame rearrangements with V and J assigned. These tables miss some clones; where compared with another copy, unresolved V genes account for less than half of the shortfall, and the remainder is unexplained. For V, J and clone size, that table is used; D and trimming come from the DNA. Here the sample has about 94,000 clones; 75% to 90% occur a single time. The ten biggest clones cover roughly 19% of the sample.

CDR1 LGHDT and CDR2 YNNKEL were looked up in the germline V gene (reference sequence). V is reduced by 4 bases and J by 4 bases, leaving a spacing of 5 bases between them. The CDR3 starts with the cysteine, ends with the phenylalanine, and has 11 residues. The sequence is cut down to CDR3 DNA, 33 bases in frame from base 1. The collaborating institutions used their own protocols to collect whole blood in K2EDTA tubes. For TCRbeta analysis, collaborators shipped samples in one of three forms: frozen whole blood, isolated PBMCs, or DNA extracted from either of those sample types. The data were taken from a study of blood T cell repertoires in COVID-19 (dated by TCRdb to 2018 to 2021). Regarding the study in general: Samples covering the acute and convalescent phases of COVID-19 were provided by collaborators in the United States, Italy and Spain. The material from the prospective study consisted of cDNA or gDNA derived from T cells, B-cell-depleted T cells, or PBMCs. Subjects who had been exposed to COVID-19, were actively infected with it, or had recovered from it provided the deeply sampled blood TCRbeta repertoires that made up the dataset. The repertoires were released in a freely available public database intended as a resource for research on the immune response to SARS-CoV-2. The samples were drawn from the first 160 participants of the ongoing ImmuneRACE study and from 1,254 subjects provided by 6 global collaborators. Nearly every sample came with metadata listing a de-identified subject ID, COVID-19 status, age in years and sex. HLA class I and class II types, where available, came from metadata supplied by the sample provider rather than from assay-based typing. The paper as a whole reports these results and caveats: Clinical and demographic metadata were provided uncurated, with the amount varying by source and participant.

The sequenced sample was peripheral blood. This clonotype originated in a human donor in a cohort sampled during active COVID-19. Recombination connected TRBV3-1 (or the pseudogene TRBV3-2) to TRBJ2-7, with the D gene not clear enough to name. CDR3 loop: CASSRTYEQYF. The DNA reads TGTGCCAGCAGCCGTACTTACGAGCAGTACTTC.